The source of this T cell receptor beta chain is a study of tumor-infiltrating lymphocytes in primary liver carcinoma. For the study at large: The study reported T1-T3 N0M0 tumors spanning 4.2 to 10 cm. Productive TCRbeta read yields ran from roughly 3.9 to 6.8 million per sample and were similar between tissues.

The V and J ends lost 4 bases and 0 bases respectively, with 18 bases between them. This CDR3 spans 18 amino acids. Germline V gene sequence: CDR1 LGHNA, CDR2 YNFKEQ. The study extracted blood RNA from unsorted whole blood and also extracted germline DNA. This clonotype was observed many times. The antigen is unknown. The authors made TCR beta cDNA from 500 to 600 ng total RNA with a constant-region primer. Each TCR beta library was derived from three nested multiplex PCR rounds that employed slightly modified ARM-PCR. Researchers ran the first two PCR rounds for roughly 10 cycles each with TRBV1-TRBV30 forward primers and a C-beta reverse primer. TCRdb reprocessed the multiplex PCR reads with MiXCR, giving one entry per CDR3 protein. Found here are 310,000 or so distinct CDR3 sequences, 45% to 70% of them singletons; the top ten hold 15% to 20%. Study-level findings and limits: With p = 0.039, the top-250-clone fraction in tumors significantly exceeded that in blood. Overlap between tumor regions exceeded overlap of tumor with adjacent tissue or blood.

This sequence was found in a woman in her twenties or thirties with primary liver carcinoma and hepatitis B virus infection. The sequenced sample consisted of peripheral blood. The J gene is TRBJ1-4, the V gene TRBV4-2, with TRBD1 as a possible D gene (5 bases). Written as DNA, the CDR3 is TGTGCCAGCAGCCCATGGGCCCGATCGGGGGCAACTAATGAAAAACTGTTTTTT. It is translated as CASSPWARSGATNEKLFF.